Described below is a single T cell receptor (beta chain) sequence and its context. The data stem from a study of blood T cell repertoires in COVID-19. Overall study context: The cDNA or gDNA used as material had been derived from T cells, B-cell-depleted T cells, or PBMCs.

Per the authors' pipeline: Amplifying reference gene primers gave estimates of nucleated cell counts. Sequencing used immunoSEQ multiplex PCR; TCRdb keeps in-frame clones, though not all of them. V and J calls and clone size are those listed in that table; D and trimming were worked out from the DNA. Among about 50,000 clones, around 86% were seen once, and the ten largest hold around 2.2%. This clonotype was obtained from a woman in her fifties or sixties with acute or convalescent COVID-19. Sequencing was done on a sample of peripheral blood.

CDR3 DNA sequence: TGCGCCAGCAGCCCATATGCCGAGGGCGGGACCCAGTACTTC. Translated, it gives CASSPYAEGGTQYF. The V call is TRBV5-1, the J call TRBJ2-5; D may be TRBD2 (5 bases). Germline V lookup: CDR1 SGHRS, CDR2 YFSETQ. This CDR3 spans 14 amino acids. V lost 4 bases and J lost 7, with 17 bases in between.